A single sample is the source of the 3 T cell receptor beta chains below, sequenced in a study of blood T cell repertoires in COVID-19. TCRdb keeps only in-frame clones here, not all; method: immunoSEQ multiplex PCR. In the table there are about 45,000 clones, 80% of which are singletons. Material: peripheral blood. The receptors here all came from a man aged 70-80 years with acute or convalescent COVID-19.

The chain recombines TRBV5-4 with TRBJ1-1, with D hard to call. Germline V CDR1 and CDR2: SGHNT, YYREEE (reference sequence). Deletions cut 1 base from V and 4 bases from J, with 8 bases between. The CDR3 extends over 13 amino acids. The CDR3, as DNA: TGTGCCAGCAGCTTGTCTCCGGGCACTGAAGCTTTCTTT. Its protein is CASSLSPGTEAFF.

This chain links TRBV6-6 with TRBJ2-7, with 8 bases that match TRBD1. The CDR3 runs 16 residues. Trimming at V came to 6 bases and at J to 6 bases, leaving 16 bases not matched to a gene. CDR1 and CDR2 (germline): MNHNY, SVGAGI (reference sequence). As DNA, the CDR3 is TGTGCCAGCAGATTAGGAGACAGGGGACGACTTAGCGAGCAGTACTTC. It is translated as CASRLGDRGRLSEQYF.

The chain couples TRBV11-2 to TRBJ1-1, with TRBD1 as a possible D gene (5 bases). Trimming took 1 base from V and 4 from J, leaving 13 bases between them. There are 15 residues in the CDR3. Germline V gene data show CDR1 as SGHAT and CDR2 as FQNNGV. CDR3 loop: CASSLVFGGVTEAFF. CDR3 nucleotide sequence: TGTGCCAGCAGCTTAGTGTTCGGGGGGGTCACTGAAGCTTTCTTT.